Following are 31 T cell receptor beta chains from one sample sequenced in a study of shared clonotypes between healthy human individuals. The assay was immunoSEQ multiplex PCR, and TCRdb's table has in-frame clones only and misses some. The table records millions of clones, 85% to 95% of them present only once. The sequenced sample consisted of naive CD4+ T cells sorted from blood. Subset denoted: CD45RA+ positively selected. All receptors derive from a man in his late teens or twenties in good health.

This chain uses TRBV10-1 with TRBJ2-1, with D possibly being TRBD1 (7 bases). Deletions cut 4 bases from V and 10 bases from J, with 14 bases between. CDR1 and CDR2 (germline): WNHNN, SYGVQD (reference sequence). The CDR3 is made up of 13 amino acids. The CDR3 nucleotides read TGCGCCAGCAGTGGCCGACAGGGAGGCGAGCAGTTCTTC. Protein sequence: CASSGRQGGEQFF.

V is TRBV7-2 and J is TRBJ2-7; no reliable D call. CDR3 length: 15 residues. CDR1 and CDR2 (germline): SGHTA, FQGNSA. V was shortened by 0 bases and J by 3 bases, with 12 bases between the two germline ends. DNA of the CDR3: TGTGCCAGCAGCTTAGCATGGGGATACTTCTACGAGCAGTACTTC. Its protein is CASSLAWGYFYEQYF.

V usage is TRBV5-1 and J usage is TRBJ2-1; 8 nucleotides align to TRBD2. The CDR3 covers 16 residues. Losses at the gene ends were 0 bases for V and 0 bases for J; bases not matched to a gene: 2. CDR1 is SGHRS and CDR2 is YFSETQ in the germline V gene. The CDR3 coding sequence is TGCGCCAGCAGCTTGGCTAGCGGGCGCTCCTACAATGAGCAGTTCTTC. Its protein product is CASSLASGRSYNEQFF. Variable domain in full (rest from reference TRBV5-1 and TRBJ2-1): KAGVTQTPRYLIKTRGQQVTLSCSPISGHRSVSWYQQTPGQGLQFLFEYFSETQRNKGNFPGRFSGRQFSNSRSEMNVSTLELGDSALYLCASSLASGRSYNEQFFGPGTRLTVL.

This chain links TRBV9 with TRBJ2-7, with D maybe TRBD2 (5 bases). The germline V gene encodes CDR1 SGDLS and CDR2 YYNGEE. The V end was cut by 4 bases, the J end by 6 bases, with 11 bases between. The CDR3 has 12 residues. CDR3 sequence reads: CASSTPRAEQYF. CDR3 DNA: TGTGCCAGCAGCACCCCGCGGGCCGAGCAGTACTTC.

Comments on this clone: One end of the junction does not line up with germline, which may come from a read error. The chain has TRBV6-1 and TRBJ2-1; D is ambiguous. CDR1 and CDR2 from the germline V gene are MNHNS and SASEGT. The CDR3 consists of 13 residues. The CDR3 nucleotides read TGTGCCAGCACTGAAAATAGCTACAATGAGCAGTTCTTC. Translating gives CASTENSYNEQFF.

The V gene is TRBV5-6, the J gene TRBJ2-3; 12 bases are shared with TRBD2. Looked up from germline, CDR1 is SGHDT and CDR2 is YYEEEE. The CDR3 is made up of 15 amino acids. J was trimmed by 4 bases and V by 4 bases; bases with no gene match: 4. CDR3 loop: CASSLAGGPADTQYF. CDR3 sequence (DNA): TGTGCCAGCAGCCTAGCGGGGGGGCCCGCAGATACGCAGTATTTT.

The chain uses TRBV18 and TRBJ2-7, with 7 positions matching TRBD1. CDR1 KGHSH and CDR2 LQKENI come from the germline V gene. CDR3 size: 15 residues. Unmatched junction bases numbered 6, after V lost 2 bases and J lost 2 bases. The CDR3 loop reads CASSPDRDLPYEQYF. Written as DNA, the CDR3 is TGTGCCAGCTCACCAGACAGGGACCTCCCCTACGAGCAGTACTTC.

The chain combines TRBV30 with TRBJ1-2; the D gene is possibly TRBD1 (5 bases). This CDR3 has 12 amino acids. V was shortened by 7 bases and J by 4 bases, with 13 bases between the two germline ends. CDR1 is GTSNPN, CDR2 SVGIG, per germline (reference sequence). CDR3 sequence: CASNRMLYGYTF. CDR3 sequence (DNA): TGTGCCTCCAACAGGATGCTCTATGGCTACACCTTC.

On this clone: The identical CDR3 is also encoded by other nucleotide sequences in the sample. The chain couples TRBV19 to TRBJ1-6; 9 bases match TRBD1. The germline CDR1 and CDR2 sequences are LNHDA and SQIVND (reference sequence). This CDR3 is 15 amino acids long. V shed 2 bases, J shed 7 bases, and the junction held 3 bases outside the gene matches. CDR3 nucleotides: TGTGCCAGTAGTATATCTGGGACAGGGAATTCACCCCTCCACTTT. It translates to CASSISGTGNSPLHF.

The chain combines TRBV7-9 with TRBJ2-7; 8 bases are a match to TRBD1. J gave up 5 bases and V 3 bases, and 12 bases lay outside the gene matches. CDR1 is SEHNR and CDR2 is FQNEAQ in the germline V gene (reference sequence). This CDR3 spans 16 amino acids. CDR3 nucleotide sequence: TGTGCCAGCAGCTTGTCGTGGGCAGGGGGCCAAGACGAGCAGTACTTC. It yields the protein CASSLSWAGGQDEQYF.

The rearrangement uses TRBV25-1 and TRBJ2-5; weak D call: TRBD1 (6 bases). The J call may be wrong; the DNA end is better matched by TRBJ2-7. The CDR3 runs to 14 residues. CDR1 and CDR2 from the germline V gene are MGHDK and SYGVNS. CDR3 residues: CASSEFGRGYEQYF. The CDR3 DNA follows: TGTGCCAGCAGTGAATTCGGCAGGGGCTACGAGCAGTACTTC.

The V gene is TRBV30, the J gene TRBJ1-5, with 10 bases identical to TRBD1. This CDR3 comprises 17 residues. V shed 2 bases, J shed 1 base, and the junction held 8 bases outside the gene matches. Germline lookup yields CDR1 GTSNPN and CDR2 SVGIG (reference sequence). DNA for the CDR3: TGTGCCTGGAGTCTAGCTAGGACAGGGGGAAGCAATCAGCCCCAGCATTTT. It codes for CAWSLARTGGSNQPQHF.

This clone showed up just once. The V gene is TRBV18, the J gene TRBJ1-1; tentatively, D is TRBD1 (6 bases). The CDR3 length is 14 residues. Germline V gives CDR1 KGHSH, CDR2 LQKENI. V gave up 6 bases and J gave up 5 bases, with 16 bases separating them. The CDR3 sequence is CASSRTGGWTEAFF. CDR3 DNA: TGTGCCAGCTCTCGTACTGGGGGCTGGACTGAAGCTTTCTTT.

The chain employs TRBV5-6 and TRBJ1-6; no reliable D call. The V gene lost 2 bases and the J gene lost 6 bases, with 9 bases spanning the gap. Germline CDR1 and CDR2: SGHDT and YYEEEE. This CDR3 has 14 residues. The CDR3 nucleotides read TGTGCCAGCAGCTTAGTCAAGGGTAATTCACCCCTCCACTTT. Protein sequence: CASSLVKGNSPLHF.

The CDR3 region is CASTRGGGSGELFF. CDR3 sequence (DNA): TGTGCCAGCACCCGGGGTGGGGGTTCCGGGGAGCTGTTTTTT. This sequence joins TRBV28 and TRBJ2-2; D might be TRBD1 or TRBD2, each matching 5 bases. V was cut by 7 bases and J by 6 bases, with 15 bases left in between. The germline gives CDR1 MDHEN, CDR2 SYDVKM. This CDR3 spans 14 amino acids. The full variable domain, its missing parts supplied by reference TRBV28 and TRBJ2-2, is DVKVTQSSRYLVKRTGEKVFLECVQDMDHENMFWYRQDPGLGLRLIYFSYDVKMKEKGDIPEGYSVSREKKERFSLILESASTNQTSMYLCASTRGGGSGELFFGEGSRLTVL.

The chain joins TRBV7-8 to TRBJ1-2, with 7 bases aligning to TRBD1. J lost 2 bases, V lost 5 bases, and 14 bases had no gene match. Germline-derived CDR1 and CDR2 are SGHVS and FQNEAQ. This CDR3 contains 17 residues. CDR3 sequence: CASSPSVPGGVNYGYTF. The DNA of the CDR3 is TGTGCCAGCAGCCCTAGTGTGCCAGGGGGAGTGAACTATGGCTACACCTTC. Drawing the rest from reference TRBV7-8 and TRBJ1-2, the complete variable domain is GAGVSQSPRYKVAKRGQDVALRCDPISGHVSLFWYQQALGQGPEFLTYFQNEAQLDKSGLPSDRFFAERPEGSVSTLKIQRTQQEDSAVYLCASSPSVPGGVNYGYTFGSGTRLTVV.

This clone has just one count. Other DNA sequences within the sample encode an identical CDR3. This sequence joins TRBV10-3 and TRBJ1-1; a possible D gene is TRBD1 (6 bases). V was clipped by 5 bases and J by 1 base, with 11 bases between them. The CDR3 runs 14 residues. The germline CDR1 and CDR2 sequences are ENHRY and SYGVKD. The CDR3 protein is CAISRGGTNTEAFF. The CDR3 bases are TGTGCCATCAGTCGAGGGGGGACGAACACTGAAGCTTTCTTT.

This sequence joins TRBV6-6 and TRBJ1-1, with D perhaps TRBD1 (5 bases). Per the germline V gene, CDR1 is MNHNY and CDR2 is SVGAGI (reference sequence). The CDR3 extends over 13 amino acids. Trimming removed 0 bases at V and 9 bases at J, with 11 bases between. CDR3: CASSYSVGGKAFF. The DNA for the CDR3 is TGTGCCAGCAGTTACTCCGTCGGGGGGAAAGCTTTCTTT.

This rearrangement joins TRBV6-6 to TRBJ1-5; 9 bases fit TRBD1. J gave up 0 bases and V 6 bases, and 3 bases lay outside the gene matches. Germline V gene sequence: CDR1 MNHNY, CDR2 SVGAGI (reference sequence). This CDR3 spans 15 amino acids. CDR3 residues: CASSLDRGSNQPQHF. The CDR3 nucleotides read TGTGCCAGCAGCCTGGACAGGGGTAGCAATCAGCCCCAGCATTTT.

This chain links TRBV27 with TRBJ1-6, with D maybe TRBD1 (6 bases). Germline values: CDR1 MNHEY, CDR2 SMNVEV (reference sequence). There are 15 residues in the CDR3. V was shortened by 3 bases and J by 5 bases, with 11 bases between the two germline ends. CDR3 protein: CASSLGTGNNSPLHF. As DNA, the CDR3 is TGTGCCAGCAGTTTGGGCACAGGGAATAATTCACCCCTCCACTTT.

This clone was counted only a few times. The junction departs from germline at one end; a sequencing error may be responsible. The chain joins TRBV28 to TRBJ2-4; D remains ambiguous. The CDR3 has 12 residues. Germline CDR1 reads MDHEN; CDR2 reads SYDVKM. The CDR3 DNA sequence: TGTGCCAGCCGCTCAAGAGCTGGAGCGTCAGACTTC. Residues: CASRSRAGASDF.

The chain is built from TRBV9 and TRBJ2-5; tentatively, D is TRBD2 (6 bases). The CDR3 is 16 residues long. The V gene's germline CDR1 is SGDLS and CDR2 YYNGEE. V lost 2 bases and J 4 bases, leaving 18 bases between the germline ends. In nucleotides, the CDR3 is TGTGCCAGCAGCGTCGGACTAAGCGGGCGGGGAGAGACCCAGTACTTC. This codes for CASSVGLSGRGETQYF.

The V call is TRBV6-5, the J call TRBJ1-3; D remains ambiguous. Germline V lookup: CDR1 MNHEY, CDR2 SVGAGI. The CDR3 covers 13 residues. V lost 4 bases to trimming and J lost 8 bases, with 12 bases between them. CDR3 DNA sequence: TGTGCCAGCAGTTCCGGCCGCCTACACACCATATATTTT. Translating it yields CASSSGRLHTIYF.

This chain's CDR3 is CASSEVAYVKNTEAFF. The CDR3 region has the DNA TGTGCCAGCAGTGAGGTCGCATATGTGAAGAACACTGAAGCTTTCTTT. The V call is TRBV6-1, the J call TRBJ1-1, with no clear D. The V gene's germline CDR1 is MNHNS and CDR2 SASEGT. V lost 3 bases and J lost 1, with 15 bases in between. The CDR3 loop spans 16 amino acids.

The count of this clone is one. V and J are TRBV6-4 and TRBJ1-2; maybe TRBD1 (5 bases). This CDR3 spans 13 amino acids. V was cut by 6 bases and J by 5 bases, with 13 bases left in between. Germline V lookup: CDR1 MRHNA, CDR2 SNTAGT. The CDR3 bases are TGTGCCAGCAGAGAAGGGGTGGGATATGGCTACACCTTC. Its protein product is CASREGVGYGYTF.

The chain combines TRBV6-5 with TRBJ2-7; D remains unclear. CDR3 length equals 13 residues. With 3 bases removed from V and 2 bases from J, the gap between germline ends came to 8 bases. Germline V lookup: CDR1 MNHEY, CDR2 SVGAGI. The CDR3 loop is CASSYEWAYEQYF. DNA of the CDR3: TGTGCCAGCAGTTATGAATGGGCCTACGAGCAGTACTTC.

CDR3 protein: CASSLVMGGYTF. DNA for the CDR3: TGTGCCAGCAGCTTAGTCATGGGTGGCTACACCTTC. The V gene is TRBV7-2, the J gene TRBJ1-2; D gene ambiguous. The ends were cut back, 1 base at V and 7 bases at J, with 7 bases in the middle. CDR3 length: 12 amino acids. The germline V gene has CDR1 SGHTA and CDR2 FQGNSA.

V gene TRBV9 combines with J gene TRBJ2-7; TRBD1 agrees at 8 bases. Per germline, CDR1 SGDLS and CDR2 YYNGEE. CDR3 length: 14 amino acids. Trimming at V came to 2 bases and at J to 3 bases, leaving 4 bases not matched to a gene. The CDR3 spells CASSVGQDFYEQYF. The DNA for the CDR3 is TGTGCCAGCAGCGTGGGACAGGACTTCTACGAGCAGTACTTC.

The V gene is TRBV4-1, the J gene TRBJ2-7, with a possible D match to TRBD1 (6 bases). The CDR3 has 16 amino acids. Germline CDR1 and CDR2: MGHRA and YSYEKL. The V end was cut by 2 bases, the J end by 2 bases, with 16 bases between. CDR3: CASSQNNRAPPYEQYF. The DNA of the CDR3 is TGCGCCAGCAGCCAAAACAACAGGGCGCCACCCTACGAGCAGTACTTC.

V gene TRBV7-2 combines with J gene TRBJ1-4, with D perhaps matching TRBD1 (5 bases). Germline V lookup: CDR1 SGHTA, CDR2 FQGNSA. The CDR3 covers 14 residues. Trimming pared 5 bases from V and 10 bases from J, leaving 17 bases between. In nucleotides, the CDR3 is TGTGCCAGCAGCACCCGGACACCCGAGGGAAAACTGTTTTTT. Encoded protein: CASSTRTPEGKLFF.

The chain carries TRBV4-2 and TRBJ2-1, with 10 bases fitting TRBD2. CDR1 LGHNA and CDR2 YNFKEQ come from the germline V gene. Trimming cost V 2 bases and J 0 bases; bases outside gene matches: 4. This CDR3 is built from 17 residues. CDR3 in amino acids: CASSQPASGGSYNEQFF. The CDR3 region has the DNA TGTGCCAGCAGCCAACCAGCTAGCGGGGGCTCCTACAATGAGCAGTTCTTC.